This T cell receptor (beta chain) was profiled in a study of CD8+CD57+ T cells in acquired aplastic anemia. Findings of the study overall: Patients were compared with controls for CD8+ Simpson's diversity, and no significant difference emerged. Common to patients and controls were twenty-nine CD8+ CDR3 sequences.

This clonotype was observed a handful of times. Its antigen is not known. Genomic DNA acted as the template from which TCR beta VDJ combination and CDR3 sequence profiling were carried out. TCRdb re-called the reads through MiXCR, storing one row per CDR3 protein. The top ten hold 1.3% of the sample, which has 250,000 to 300,000 distinct CDR3 sequences, 56% seen once. The CDR3 runs to 17 residues. V dropped 5 bases and J dropped 0; count of bases not matched to a gene: 3. Germline V gene data show CDR1 as SNHLY and CDR2 as FYNNEI. It was patients with CD8+CD57+ cell expansion by flow cytometry who were chosen for sequencing.

The V gene is TRBV2, the J gene TRBJ2-3; 15 bases fit TRBD2. This receptor was taken from a human donor with aplastic anemia. The sequencing sample was made of sorted CD4+, CD8+, or CD8+CD57+ T cells (not recorded which) from PBMCs. Here the CDR3 DNA reads TGTGCCAGCAGTCCGGGACTAGCGGGGGGTAGCACAGATACGCAGTATTTT. Its protein product is CASSPGLAGGSTDTQYF.